These 28 T cell receptor beta chains came from one sample sequenced in a study of T-cell memory formation after mild COVID-19. TCRdb ran MiXCR on the 5' RACE reads and lists one entry per CDR3 protein. The data hold around 35,000 distinct CDR3 sequences, with 7.5% to 8% observed a single time. The sequencing input was PBMCs or a T cell subset sorted from them (not recorded which). The origin of the receptors is a man between 18 and 29 years old who had mild COVID-19 (a few samples of this study predate the infection). Cell type and time point are not known.

This clonotype has ten or more counts. The J gene is TRBJ2-1, the V gene TRBV5-1; weak D call: TRBD2 (5 bases). V lost 4 bases and J lost 7, with 12 bases in between. Germline values: CDR1 SGHRS, CDR2 YFSETQ. The CDR3 sequence is 13 residues long. This CDR3 reads CASSPDPGNEQFF. The DNA for the CDR3 is TGCGCCAGCAGCCCGGATCCGGGAAATGAGCAGTTCTTC.

This clonotype was observed at least ten times. V and J are TRBV27 and TRBJ2-1; possible D gene TRBD2, 7 bases. V dropped 8 bases and J dropped 7 bases, with 21 bases sitting between them. Germline V gene data show CDR1 as MNHEY and CDR2 as SMNVEV (reference sequence). The CDR3 runs 15 residues. The CDR3 nucleotides read TGTGCCAGCTGGCCTGACGGGGGGCGGGAAAATGAGCAGTTCTTC. This translates into CASWPDGGRENEQFF.

This clonotype has only a few counts. The chain links TRBV28 to TRBJ2-3; TRBD2 matches 8 bases. This CDR3 is 12 amino acids long. From germline, CDR1 is MDHEN and CDR2 SYDVKM. J lost 10 bases, V lost 11 bases, and 11 bases had no gene match. CDR3 sequence reads: CAATAGGRAQYF. The CDR3 region has the DNA TGTGCCGCGACGGCGGGGGGAAGGGCGCAGTATTTT.

Many counts were recorded for this clonotype. The gene calls are TRBV29-1 and TRBJ2-3; 10 nucleotides agree with TRBD1. J lost 5 bases, V lost 7 bases, and 3 bases had no gene match. This CDR3 has 12 amino acids. The germline CDR1 and CDR2 sequences are SQVTM and ANQGSEA. The CDR3 spells CSAGTGVDTQYF. The CDR3 nucleotides are TGCAGCGCTGGGACAGGGGTAGATACGCAGTATTTT.

The rearrangement uses TRBV21-1 and TRBJ2-7. TRBV21-1 is recorded as a pseudogene. CDR3 size: 13 residues. The CDR3 DNA follows: TGTGCCAGCAGCAAAGTCAACTCCTACGAGCAGTACTTC. Its translation: CASSKVNSYEQYF.

On this clonotype itself: It may be a read error: a sequence one base away is much more abundant. Because the CDR3 is missing its conserved closing phenylalanine or tryptophan, this is likely a read error. The chain uses TRBV11-3 and TRBJ2-7, with unresolved D. CDR1 is SGHNT and CDR2 is YENEEA in the germline V gene. V lost 4 bases and J lost 0, with 7 bases in between. The CDR3 is made up of 13 amino acids. Here the CDR3 reads CASSYAASYEQYL. Here the CDR3 DNA reads TGTGCCAGCAGCTACGCAGCCTCCTACGAGCAGTACTTA.

A few counts support this clonotype. V gene TRBV2 combines with J gene TRBJ1-3; no clear D. The CDR3 covers 15 residues. Trimming left V 3 bases short and J 0 bases short, with 9 bases between. CDR1 is SNHLY and CDR2 is FYNNEI in the germline V gene. The CDR3 DNA is TGTGCCAGCAGTGAGGTGTACAACTCTGGAAACACCATATATTTT. It specifies CASSEVYNSGNTIYF.

There are many counts of this clonotype. The rearrangement joins TRBV3-1 to TRBJ1-2; D remains ambiguous. Germline CDR1 reads LGHDT; CDR2 reads YNNKEL (reference sequence). The V end lost 1 base, the J end lost 4 bases, and 13 bases lay between the germline ends. The CDR3 runs to 15 residues. The CDR3 region is CASSQGRAKPYGYTF. The DNA of the CDR3 is TGTGCCAGCAGCCAAGGGAGAGCTAAGCCCTATGGCTACACCTTC.

This clonotype has a count of ten or more. The gene calls are TRBV7-2 and TRBJ2-3; 7 nucleotides align to TRBD2. CDR3 size: 16 residues. The germline V gene encodes CDR1 SGHTA and CDR2 FQGNSA. Losses at the gene ends were 4 bases for V and 2 bases for J; bases not matched to a gene: 9. The DNA of the CDR3 is TGTGCCAGCAGCTCGTACTCGGGGGGACTCACAGATACGCAGTATTTT. This sequence encodes CASSSYSGGLTDTQYF.

This clonotype was seen only a few times. CDR3 coding DNA: TGTGCCAGCTCACCCTTGAGCGGGGTGTCAGATACGCAGTATTTT. This codes for CASSPLSGVSDTQYF. The V call is TRBV18, the J call TRBJ2-3, with 7 bases that match TRBD2. This CDR3 is 15 amino acids long. Germline loops: CDR1 KGHSH, CDR2 LQKENI. V lost 3 bases and J lost 4; bases outside the gene matches: 7.

This clonotype was recorded many times. The rearrangement links TRBV20-1 to TRBJ2-4, with 9 bases that match TRBD2. The ends lost 3 bases at V and 6 bases at J; junction bases unmatched: 9. Per the germline V gene, CDR1 is DFQATT and CDR2 is SNEGSKA (reference sequence). CDR3 size: 15 residues. CDR3 DNA sequence: TGCAGTGCTAGTCGGGGTAGCGGGGGTACAAACATTCAGTACTTC. It encodes CSASRGSGGTNIQYF.

The gene calls are TRBV15 and TRBJ2-7; D is undetermined. CDR3 length: 12 amino acids. The V gene's germline CDR1 is LNHNV and CDR2 YYDKDF (reference sequence). The CDR3 DNA follows: TGTGCCACCAGCAGAAATTCCTATGAGCAGTACGTC. It codes for CATSRNSYEQYV.

This clonotype was recorded a few times. This chain joins TRBV4-2 and TRBJ1-5; the match to TRBD1 covers 8 bases. V trimming: 4 bases; J trimming: 0 bases; junction bases outside the gene matches: 8. Germline V gene sequence: CDR1 LGHNA, CDR2 YNFKEQ. CDR3 length equals 17 residues. The CDR3 loop reads CASSPFQGAHSNQPQHF. The CDR3 DNA follows: TGTGCCAGCAGCCCTTTTCAGGGGGCGCATAGCAATCAGCCCCAGCATTTT.

The sample holds a few counts of this clonotype. The CDR3 sequence: CASSADRTHQPQHF. The DNA for the CDR3 is TGTGCCAGCTCAGCCGACAGGACCCATCAGCCCCAGCATTTT. The V gene is TRBV18, the J gene TRBJ1-5; maybe TRBD1 (6 bases). The CDR3 sequence is 14 residues long. The V gene's germline CDR1 is KGHSH and CDR2 LQKENI. V dropped 5 bases and J dropped 5 bases, with 13 bases sitting between them.

This clonotype was counted ten times or more. The genes are TRBV7-2 and TRBJ1-3; a possible D gene is TRBD1 (5 bases). This CDR3 is built from 13 residues. V was pared by 3 bases and J by 7 bases, with 10 bases between. Germline loops: CDR1 SGHTA, CDR2 FQGNSA. CDR3 amino acids: CASSLIPGNTIYF. The DNA for the CDR3 is TGTGCCAGCAGCTTGATACCAGGGAACACCATATATTTT.

This clonotype has a count of ten or more. This chain links TRBV7-8 with TRBJ2-5; either TRBD1 or TRBD2 may supply D (6 bases each). The CDR3 sequence is 15 residues long. Trimming removed 5 bases at V and 4 bases at J, with 17 bases between. Germline values: CDR1 SGHVS, CDR2 FQNEAQ. CDR3 amino acids: CASSTERGGRETQYF. In DNA, the CDR3 is TGTGCCAGCAGCACCGAAAGAGGGGGGAGAGAGACCCAGTACTTC.

This clonotype has a count of ten or more. The V call is TRBV20-1, the J call TRBJ2-5; D perhaps matches TRBD1 (7 bases). The CDR3 consists of 14 residues. The germline V and J ends were trimmed by 3 bases and 5 bases, with 16 bases remaining between them. The germline V gene encodes CDR1 DFQATT and CDR2 SNEGSKA (reference sequence). Here the CDR3 reads CSARSGGGWETQYF. Here the CDR3 DNA reads TGCAGTGCTAGGTCAGGAGGGGGCTGGGAGACCCAGTACTTC.

This clonotype came up a few times. V is TRBV10-3 and J is TRBJ2-2, with 8 bases identical to TRBD1. Germline values: CDR1 ENHRY, CDR2 SYGVKD. The CDR3 sequence is 16 residues long. V shed 0 bases, J shed 7 bases, and the junction held 7 bases outside the gene matches. This chain's CDR3 is CAISESMAGGGGELFF. For the CDR3, the DNA is TGTGCCATCAGTGAGTCGATGGCAGGGGGCGGCGGGGAGCTGTTTTTT.

This clonotype turned up a few times. V usage is TRBV27 and J usage is TRBJ2-4; 12 positions agree with TRBD2. CDR1 is MNHEY, CDR2 SMNVEV, per germline (reference sequence). V was pared by 5 bases and J by 0 bases, with 8 bases of the junction left unmatched. The CDR3 is 18 residues long. CDR3 in amino acids: CASSKLAGGIIAKNIQYF. The CDR3 DNA is TGTGCCAGCAGTAAACTAGCGGGGGGCATAATAGCCAAAAACATTCAGTACTTC.

The chain combines TRBV20-1 with TRBJ1-5; D is ambiguous. The CDR3 extends over 12 amino acids. Trimming took off 1 base at V and 4 bases at J, with 5 bases between the two ends. From germline, CDR1 is DFQATT and CDR2 SNEGSKA (reference sequence). The CDR3 DNA follows: TGCAGTGCTAGAGCAGTAAATCAGCCCCAGCATTTT. Translating it yields CSARAVNQPQHF.

This clonotype was seen a handful of times. This rearrangement joins TRBV6-2 or TRBV6-3 to TRBJ1-2; D not resolved. The V and J ends lost 0 bases and 5 bases respectively, with 10 bases between them. The CDR3 consists of 14 residues. Germline CDR1 MNHEY, CDR2 SVGEGT. The CDR3: CASSYSAGTYGYTF. The CDR3, as DNA: TGTGCCAGCAGTTACTCGGCGGGAACGTATGGCTACACCTTC.

Here the CDR3 reads CASSFAKNTGELFF. In DNA, the CDR3 is TGCGCCAGCAGCTTCGCCAAGAACACCGGGGAGCTGTTTTTT. V usage is TRBV5-1 and J usage is TRBJ2-2; D not certain. V was shortened by 2 bases and J by 1 base, with 6 bases between the two germline ends. The CDR3 length is 14 residues. Germline CDR1 is SGHRS and CDR2 is YFSETQ.

Ten or more counts support this clonotype. This chain uses TRBV3-1 with TRBJ1-6; 12 positions match TRBD1. The germline gives CDR1 LGHDT, CDR2 YNNKEL (reference sequence). This CDR3 has 19 residues. V dropped 3 bases and J dropped 2; count of bases not matched to a gene: 8. CDR3 residues: CASSHGPGQGATYNSPLHF. In DNA, the CDR3 is TGTGCCAGCAGCCATGGGCCGGGACAGGGGGCGACCTATAATTCACCCCTCCACTTT.

This clonotype was seen repeatedly, ten times or more. This chain uses TRBV2 with TRBJ2-1, with 16 bases fitting TRBD2. The V segment lost 8 bases and the J segment 7 bases; nucleotides outside the gene matches: 2. This CDR3 has 14 amino acids. Germline V lookup: CDR1 SNHLY, CDR2 FYNNEI. The CDR3 sequence: CASGGLAGGNEQFF. Here the CDR3 DNA reads TGTGCCAGCGGGGGACTAGCGGGGGGGAATGAGCAGTTCTTC. Supplemented by reference TRBV2 and TRBJ2-1, the full variable domain reads EPEVTQTPSHQVTQMGQEVILRCVPISNHLYFYWYRQILGQKVEFLVSFYNNEISEKSEIFDDQFSVERPDGSNFTLKIRSTKLEDSAMYFCASGGLAGGNEQFFGPGTRLTVL.

The sample holds many counts of this clonotype. The rearrangement joins TRBV7-9 to TRBJ2-2; TRBD1 might be the D (6 bases). Trimming shortened V by 2 bases and J by 7 bases, and 11 bases separated the two germline ends. The CDR3 spans 14 residues. Germline V gene data show CDR1 as SEHNR and CDR2 as FQNEAQ (reference sequence). CDR3 bases: TGTGCCAGCAGCTTAACAGGGTCCTACGGGGAGCTGTTTTTT. This codes for CASSLTGSYGELFF. Combining the CDR3 with reference TRBV7-9 and TRBJ2-2 gives the whole variable domain DTGVSQNPRHKITKRGQNVTFRCDPISEHNRLYWYRQTLGQGPEFLTYFQNEAQLEKSRLLSDRFSAERPKGSFSTLEIQRTEQGDSAMYLCASSLTGSYGELFFGEGSRLTVL.

This clonotype was observed a handful of times. V gene TRBV5-1 combines with J gene TRBJ1-5, with a weak D call TRBD1 (6 bases). Germline assignment: CDR1 SGHRS and CDR2 YFSETQ. V was shortened by 1 base and J by 5 bases, with 13 bases between the two germline ends. The CDR3 sequence is 15 residues long. In DNA, the CDR3 is TGCGCCAGCAGCTTGTTCTCAGGGGTCGATCAGCCCCAGCATTTT. The encoded protein is CASSLFSGVDQPQHF.

This rearrangement joins TRBV11-2 to TRBJ2-1; 9 bases match TRBD2. CDR3 size: 15 residues. Germline assignment: CDR1 SGHAT and CDR2 FQNNGV. The trim removed 5 bases at V and 2 bases at J, leaving 4 bases unmatched. CDR3: CASSPLAGPYNEQFF. The CDR3 coding sequence is TGTGCCAGCAGCCCGCTAGCGGGGCCCTACAATGAGCAGTTCTTC.

This clonotype has ten or more counts. This chain joins TRBV5-1 and TRBJ1-1, with TRBD1 identical over 9 bases. The CDR3 loop spans 13 amino acids. Per the germline V gene, CDR1 is SGHRS and CDR2 is YFSETQ. After removal of 0 bases from V and 10 bases from J, the junction contained 4 bases not matched to a gene. The CDR3 spells CASSLGDRGGAFF. The DNA of the CDR3 is TGCGCCAGCAGCTTGGGCGACAGGGGGGGAGCTTTCTTT.